These T cell receptor beta chains were read from a single sample in a study of human T cells and chemical hapten exposure. Using its own MiXCR run on the RACE reads, TCRdb lists one record per CDR3 protein. The data hold nearly 350,000 distinct CDR3 sequences, with about 7% observed a single time. The specimen was whole blood, collected in connection with sensitization to the hapten diphenylcyclopropenone (DPC). Every receptor here comes from a woman aged 18-35 years with alopecia areata. Some clones in this sample may be carry-over from other donors' samples. Both conserved end residues are part of each CDR3.

j_call	v_call	cdr3_aa
TRBJ1-2	TRBV4-2	CASSQDFSGSRGAGYTF
TRBJ1-1	TRBV4-3	CASSQEAQFEAFF
TRBJ2-3	TRBV2	CASREPRQGPGLDTQYF
TRBJ2-1	TRBV24-1	CATSDGSGDEQFF
TRBJ2-3	TRBV27	CASSFSTGAGDTQYF
TRBJ1-6	TRBV6-2/TRBV6-3	CATTTGTSPLHF
TRBJ1-5	TRBV6-5	CASTPGAHQPQHF
TRBJ1-4	TRBV5-5	CASSSTGGEWTNEKLFF
TRBJ1-2	TRBV6-2/TRBV6-3	CASRTGGDGYTF
TRBJ1-2	TRBV2	CASSVVGGGYTF
TRBJ2-3	TRBV10-3	CATGPVPYF
TRBJ2-7	TRBV6-6	CASSGRGPDEQYF
TRBJ2-7	TRBV21-1	CASTPGQASYEQYF
TRBJ2-3	TRBV7-9	CASSSDIATDTQYF
TRBJ2-3	TRBV7-2	CASSLWAETTGRLTDTQYF
TRBJ1-1	TRBV12-3/TRBV12-4	CASSFRQGHEAFF
TRBJ2-5	TRBV7-3	CASSLNPLGGSVETQYF
TRBJ2-5	TRBV3-1	CASIYRFGETQYF
TRBJ1-6	TRBV5-1	CASSLGLGEYSPLHF
TRBJ2-1	TRBV6-5	CASSYSGTLKPNEQFF
TRBJ2-7	TRBV20-1	CSAGEIAGGPGAYF
TRBJ2-2	TRBV4-1	CASSQRTGPIFNTGELFF
TRBJ2-1	TRBV9	CASSIRSAGEQFF
TRBJ2-7	TRBV20-1	CSARLGKGLGEQYF
TRBJ1-5	TRBV4-2	CASSRRGKGQPQHF
TRBJ2-7	TRBV6-5	CASSPGLPRHEQYF
TRBJ1-1	TRBV7-9	CASSSGAWNTEAFF
TRBJ1-3	TRBV7-2	CASSPMEGSAGNTIYF
TRBJ2-5	TRBV4-3	CASSQDWEETQYF
TRBJ2-3	TRBV12-3/TRBV12-4	CASSFRGGESTDTQYF
TRBJ2-2	TRBV29-1	CSAFQGWTGELFF
TRBJ1-2	TRBV20-1	CSAPEQGSYGYTF
TRBJ1-2	TRBV27	CASSSDGQGYGYTF
TRBJ2-5	TRBV6-5	CASSSTSRETQYF
TRBJ2-6	TRBV18	CASSLGPYLSGANVLTF
TRBJ2-1	TRBV20-1	CSARGSEYNEQFF
TRBJ1-1	TRBV7-9	CASSIEANTEAFF
TRBJ2-6	TRBV7-3	CASSRRGANVLTF
TRBJ2-3	TRBV7-2	CASSSRGDTDTQYF
TRBJ1-5	TRBV4-1	CASSQVADSNQPQHF
TRBJ1-4	TRBV19	CASRRQAATNEKLFF
TRBJ2-5	TRBV3-1	CASSSPGRVQETQYF
TRBJ1-2	TRBV4-2	CASSQDGEGTGLYGYTF
TRBJ2-2	TRBV6-4	CASSQGPDTGELFF
TRBJ2-7	TRBV12-3/TRBV12-4	CASMKVAGSYEQYF
TRBJ1-5	TRBV6-2/TRBV6-3	CASSYSSYQPQHF
TRBJ1-1	TRBV10-2	CASSESVGSAAFF
TRBJ1-3	TRBV7-2	CASSFYSSGNTIYF
TRBJ2-3	TRBV7-6	CASSPGQSTQYF
TRBJ1-2	TRBV19	CATQAPGVYGYTF
TRBJ2-7	TRBV7-8	CASSLASEGFEQYF
TRBJ2-2	TRBV4-2	CASSKGQMNTGELFF
TRBJ2-5	TRBV14	CASSQTGGFETQYF
TRBJ1-1	TRBV6-5	CASRREAEAFF
TRBJ2-7	TRBV4-3	CASSQDYGSKSYEQYF
TRBJ2-3	TRBV6-5	CASSTGRRGDTQYF
TRBJ1-2	TRBV28	CASSFVIDGTYGYTF
TRBJ1-1	TRBV12-5	CASGLVLREDTEAFF